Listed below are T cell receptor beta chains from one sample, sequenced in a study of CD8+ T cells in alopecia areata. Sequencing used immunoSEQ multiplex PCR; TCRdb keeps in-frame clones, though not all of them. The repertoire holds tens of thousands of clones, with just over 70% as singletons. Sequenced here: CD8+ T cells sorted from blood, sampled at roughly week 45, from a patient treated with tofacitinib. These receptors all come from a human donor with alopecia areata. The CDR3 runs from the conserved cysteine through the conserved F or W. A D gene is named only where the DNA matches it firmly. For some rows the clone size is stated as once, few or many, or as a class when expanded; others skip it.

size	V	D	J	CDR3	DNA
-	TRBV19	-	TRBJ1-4	CASSISLGLKEKLFF	TGTGCCAGTAGTATATCGTTGGGATTGAAGGAAAAACTGTTTTTT
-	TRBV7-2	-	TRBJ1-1	CASSFFPARVDTEAFF	TGTGCCAGCAGCTTTTTCCCAGCGCGGGTCGACACTGAAGCTTTCTTT
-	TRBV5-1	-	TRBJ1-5	CASRPDGNQPQHF	TGCGCCAGCAGACCGGACGGTAATCAGCCCCAGCATTTT
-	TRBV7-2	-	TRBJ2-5	CASSSPEGLRTYQETQYF	TGTGCCAGCAGCTCCCCCGAAGGCCTTAGGACATACCAAGAGACCCAGTACTTC
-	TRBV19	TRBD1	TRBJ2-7	CASSIGTGTYEQYF	TGTGCCAGTAGTATCGGGACAGGAACCTACGAGCAGTACTTC
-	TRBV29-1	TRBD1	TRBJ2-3	CSVEGVQGVGDTQYF	TGCAGCGTTGAAGGGGTCCAGGGGGTAGGGGATACGCAGTATTTT
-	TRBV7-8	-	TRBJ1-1	CASSLVGSMNTEAFF	TGTGCCAGCAGCTTAGTGGGCAGCATGAACACTGAAGCTTTCTTT
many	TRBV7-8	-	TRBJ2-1	CASSLLTRPSYNEQFF	TGTGCCAGCAGCTTATTGACTAGACCCTCCTACAATGAGCAGTTCTTC
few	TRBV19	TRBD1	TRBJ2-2	CASSIGDRPTGELFF	TGTGCCAGTAGTATAGGGGACAGGCCCACCGGGGAGCTGTTTTTT
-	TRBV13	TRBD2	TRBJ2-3	CASYSGGAPDTQYF	TGTGCCAGTTATAGCGGGGGGGCACCAGATACGCAGTATTTT
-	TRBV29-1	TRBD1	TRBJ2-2	CSVAGTGRGTGELFF	TGCAGCGTAGCCGGGACAGGGAGAGGAACCGGGGAGCTGTTTTTT
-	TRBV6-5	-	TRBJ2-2	CASSYDTWGTGELFF	TGTGCCAGCAGCTATGACACTTGGGGAACCGGGGAGCTGTTTTTT
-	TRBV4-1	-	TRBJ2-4	CASSQGHGLSAKNIQYF	TGCGCCAGCAGCCAAGGGCATGGGCTATCAGCCAAAAACATTCAGTACTTC
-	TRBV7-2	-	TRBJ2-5	CASSLEGDEVQYF	TGTGCCAGCAGCTTAGAGGGAGATGAGGTCCAGTACTTC
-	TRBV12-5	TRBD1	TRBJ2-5	CASGLDTTGVETQYF	TGTGCTAGTGGTTTGGACACGACAGGGGTCGAGACCCAGTACTTC
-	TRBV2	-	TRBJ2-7	CASTGQPREQYF	TGTGCCAGCACCGGGCAACCTCGCGAGCAGTACTTC